This is a list of T cell receptor beta chains from one sample in a study of OX40 agonist ivuxolimab in advanced cancers. TCRdb keeps only in-frame clones here, not all; method: immunoSEQ multiplex PCR. The data contain about 80,000 clones, 90% to 95% of them singletons. This sample comprised CD4+ or CD8+ T cells sorted from blood, obtained in a trial of the OX40 agonist ivuxolimab. The receptors were gathered from an adult with an advanced solid tumor such as melanoma, head and neck, liver or kidney cancer. CDR3s include the opening cysteine and the closing phenylalanine or tryptophan. A D gene is named only where the DNA matches it firmly. Where a row states a size, it is once, few, many or the class of an expanded clone; other rows omit it.

CDR3: CAWSVAGNGAQYF
DNA: TGTGCCTGGAGTGTGGCGGGGAATGGGGCCCAGTACTTC
J: TRBJ2-5
D: NA
size: NA
V: TRBV30

CDR3: CASSLTSGDYEQYF
DNA: TGTGCCAGCAGCTTAACTAGCGGTGATTACGAGCAGTACTTC
J: TRBJ2-7
D: NA
size: NA
V: TRBV7-3

CDR3: CASSSIQGAHEQYF
DNA: TGTGCCAGCAGTAGCATCCAGGGGGCTCACGAGCAGTACTTC
J: TRBJ2-7
D: TRBD1
size: NA
V: TRBV6-6

CDR3: CASSVAPNNEQFF
DNA: TGTGCCAGCAGCGTAGCCCCAAACAATGAGCAGTTCTTC
J: TRBJ2-1
D: NA
size: NA
V: TRBV9

CDR3: CASSNRDGQPQHF
DNA: TGTGCCAGCTCAAACAGGGACGGGCAGCCCCAGCATTTT
J: TRBJ1-5
D: NA
size: once
V: TRBV18

CDR3: CASKRVRTWKLPIVQETQYF
DNA: TGCGCCAGCAAACGGGTTCGGACCTGGAAATTACCTATCGTTCAAGAGACCCAGTACTTC
J: TRBJ2-5
D: NA
size: NA
V: TRBV10-1

CDR3: CASSEYGSGANVLTF
DNA: TGTGCCAGCAGTGAATACGGGAGTGGGGCCAACGTCCTGACTTTC
J: TRBJ2-6
D: NA
size: NA
V: TRBV25-1

CDR3: CASSVRREDTEAFF
DNA: TGTGCCAGCAGCGTACGCAGGGAGGACACTGAAGCTTTCTTT
J: TRBJ1-1
D: NA
size: NA
V: TRBV9

CDR3: CASVHSGGPSYEQYF
DNA: TGTGCCAGCGTACACAGCGGAGGCCCCTCCTACGAGCAGTACTTC
J: TRBJ2-7
D: NA
size: once
V: TRBV6-1

CDR3: CASSRGGFAIYEQYF
DNA: TGTGCCAGCAGCCGCGGTGGCTTCGCCATCTACGAGCAGTACTTC
J: TRBJ2-7
D: NA
size: NA
V: TRBV7-8

CDR3: CASSNFRVGYQETQYF
DNA: TGTGCCAGCAGCAATTTTAGGGTTGGCTACCAAGAGACCCAGTACTTC
J: TRBJ2-5
D: NA
size: NA
V: TRBV21-1

CDR3: CASSYGGSSGANVLTF
DNA: TGTGCCAGCAGTTACGGCGGAAGCTCTGGGGCCAACGTCCTGACTTTC
J: TRBJ2-6
D: NA
size: once
V: TRBV6-5

CDR3: CASSRGQGAGNTIYF
DNA: TGTGCCAGCAGTCGGGGACAGGGAGCTGGGAACACCATATATTTT
J: TRBJ1-3
D: TRBD1
size: once
V: TRBV6-5

CDR3: CATRRQVPNYGYTF
DNA: TGTGCCACCCGGAGACAGGTACCTAACTATGGCTACACCTTC
J: TRBJ1-2
D: NA
size: NA
V: TRBV15

CDR3: CASSLTPQDYFRVF
DNA: TGCGCCAGCAGCTTGACCCCTCAGGACTACTTTCGAGTCTTC
J: TRBJ2-1
D: NA
size: NA
V: TRBV5-1

CDR3: CASSSVGTDTQYF
DNA: TGTGCCAGCAGCTCGGTGGGCACAGATACGCAGTATTTT
J: TRBJ2-3
D: NA
size: NA
V: TRBV7-3

CDR3: CASSPRSRPWGETQYF
DNA: TGTGCCAGCAGCCCTAGGTCCAGGCCCTGGGGAGAGACCCAGTACTTC
J: TRBJ2-5
D: NA
size: NA
V: TRBV11-2

CDR3: CASSPLLAGVWNEQFF
DNA: TGTGCCAGTAGCCCCCTACTAGCGGGAGTGTGGAATGAGCAGTTCTTC
J: TRBJ2-1
D: TRBD2
size: NA
V: TRBV19

CDR3: CASSYKGPAYEQYF
DNA: TGTGCCAGCAGTTACAAGGGGCCGGCCTACGAGCAGTACTTC
J: TRBJ2-7
D: NA
size: NA
V: TRBV6-6

CDR3: CASSFSGQGRDEKLFF
DNA: TGTGCCAGCAGTTTCAGCGGACAGGGGAGGGATGAAAAACTGTTTTTT
J: TRBJ1-4
D: TRBD1
size: NA
V: TRBV28

CDR3: CASSLQDLYGYTF
DNA: TGTGCCAGCAGCCTACAGGACCTCTATGGCTACACCTTC
J: TRBJ1-2
D: NA
size: NA
V: TRBV7-8

CDR3: CASSRGTGYPNTEAFF
DNA: TGTGCCAGCAGCCGAGGGACAGGCTACCCGAACACTGAAGCTTTCTTT
J: TRBJ1-1
D: TRBD1
size: NA
V: TRBV7-9

CDR3: CASSLVGLATFF
DNA: TGTGCCAGCAGCTTAGTCGGACTAGCGACGTTCTTC
J: TRBJ2-1
D: TRBD2
size: NA
V: TRBV7-8

CDR3: CASSRRTSGPYNEQFF
DNA: TGTGCCAGCAGTAGAAGGACTAGCGGGCCCTACAATGAGCAGTTCTTC
J: TRBJ2-1
D: TRBD2
size: few
V: TRBV6-6

CDR3: CASSSLAGSGNEQFF
DNA: TGCGCCAGCAGCTCACTAGCGGGGAGTGGCAATGAGCAGTTCTTC
J: TRBJ2-1
D: TRBD2
size: NA
V: TRBV5-1

CDR3: CAWDSNDQETQYF
DNA: TGTGCCTGGGACAGCAACGACCAAGAGACCCAGTACTTC
J: TRBJ2-5
D: NA
size: NA
V: TRBV30

CDR3: CASSDPGRNQPQHF
DNA: TGTGCCAGCAGTGATCCAGGGCGGAATCAGCCCCAGCATTTT
J: TRBJ1-5
D: NA
size: once
V: TRBV6-1

CDR3: CASSLGAAANSYEQYF
DNA: TGCGCCAGCAGCTTGGGTGCAGCGGCAAACTCCTACGAGCAGTACTTC
J: TRBJ2-7
D: NA
size: NA
V: TRBV5-1

CDR3: CASSTSSGTTEQYF
DNA: TGTGCCAGTAGTACCTCATCTGGGACTACCGAGCAGTACTTC
J: TRBJ2-7
D: TRBD2
size: NA
V: TRBV19

CDR3: CASSFWARRGEQFF
DNA: TGCGCCAGCAGCTTTTGGGCGCGCCGTGGTGAGCAGTTCTTC
J: TRBJ2-1
D: NA
size: NA
V: TRBV5-1

CDR3: CASSLGQGKAGNTIYF
DNA: TGTGCCAGCAGCTTAGGACAGGGTAAAGCTGGAAACACCATATATTTT
J: TRBJ1-3
D: TRBD1
size: NA
V: TRBV7-6

CDR3: CASSLATGELFF
DNA: TGTGCCAGCAGCTTAGCCACCGGGGAGCTGTTTTTT
J: TRBJ2-2
D: NA
size: few
V: TRBV11-3

CDR3: CASRAVAANPNEQYF
DNA: TGTGCCAGCAGGGCCGTAGCGGCAAATCCTAACGAGCAGTACTTC
J: TRBJ2-7
D: NA
size: few
V: TRBV28

CDR3: CATRVGLAAYEQYF
DNA: TGTGCCACCCGCGTGGGGCTAGCGGCCTACGAGCAGTACTTC
J: TRBJ2-7
D: TRBD2
size: NA
V: TRBV27

CDR3: CASSTDGEAFF
DNA: TGTGCCAGCAGCACGGACGGGGAAGCTTTCTTT
J: TRBJ1-1
D: NA
size: NA
V: TRBV28

CDR3: CASSGDRSTGELFF
DNA: TGCGCCAGCAGCGGCGACAGGTCCACCGGGGAGCTGTTTTTT
J: TRBJ2-2
D: NA
size: NA
V: TRBV5-1

CDR3: CASSLNLGSGANVLTF
DNA: TGTGCCAGCAGCTTAAATTTGGGGTCTGGGGCCAACGTCCTGACTTTC
J: TRBJ2-6
D: NA
size: NA
V: TRBV7-6

CDR3: CASSKGQFTLPSGNTIYF
DNA: TGTGCCAGCAGCAAAGGACAGTTTACACTACCCTCTGGAAACACCATATATTTT
J: TRBJ1-3
D: NA
size: NA
V: TRBV7-8

CDR3: CASSPLATDRWGYQETQYF
DNA: TGTGCCAGCTCCCCCCTGGCGACAGATAGATGGGGGTACCAAGAGACCCAGTACTTC
J: TRBJ2-5
D: NA
size: NA
V: TRBV28

CDR3: CASNPAGPVYGYTF
DNA: TGTGCCAGCAACCCTGCGGGGCCAGTTTATGGCTACACCTTC
J: TRBJ1-2
D: NA
size: NA
V: TRBV21-1

CDR3: CASSLSYEQYF
DNA: TGTGCCAGCAGCTTGTCTTACGAGCAGTACTTC
J: TRBJ2-7
D: NA
size: NA
V: TRBV7-2

CDR3: CATSREAFAAGGIKKIIQPQHF
DNA: TGTGCCACCAGCAGAGAGGCCTTTGCGGCAGGGGGCATAAAGAAGATCATTCAGCCCCAGCATTTT
J: TRBJ1-5
D: TRBD1
size: NA
V: TRBV15

CDR3: CASSPPVRWGIQYF
DNA: TGTGCCAGCTCACCACCGGTGAGGTGGGGCATTCAGTACTTC
J: TRBJ2-4
D: NA
size: NA
V: TRBV18

CDR3: CASSLQGIMNTEAFF
DNA: TGTGCCAGCAGCTTACAGGGGATCATGAACACTGAAGCTTTCTTT
J: TRBJ1-1
D: NA
size: NA
V: TRBV7-3

CDR3: CASSFGLGQGYTDTQYF
DNA: TGTGCCAGCAGTTTTGGATTGGGACAGGGCTACACAGATACGCAGTATTTT
J: TRBJ2-3
D: TRBD1
size: NA
V: TRBV28